These T cell receptor beta chains were read from a single sample in a study of post-analysis software for immune sequencing data. TCRdb reprocessed the PCR reads via MiXCR and lists one record per CDR3 protein. The sample has around 440,000 distinct CDR3 sequences; under 55% are singletons. The sample comprised blood. Source of these receptors: a girl aged 10 to 17 with multiple sclerosis. The CDR3 runs from the conserved cysteine through the conserved F or W. A D gene is named only where the DNA matches it firmly. Size is stated for part of the rows, as once, few or many counts, or as a class when the clone is expanded.

D	V	size	J	DNA	CDR3
TRBD1	TRBV10-3	once	TRBJ2-5	TGTGCCATCAGGGGGGACAGGGGCCAAGAGACCCAGTACTTC	CAIRGDRGQETQYF
.	TRBV6-6	.	TRBJ2-7	TGTGCCAGCAGTAAGAACAGGGTCGGCTCCTACGAGCAGTACTTC	CASSKNRVGSYEQYF
.	TRBV28	.	TRBJ1-2	TGTGCCAGCAGTTTTCTTTCCCGGCAACTCTATGGCTACACCTTC	CASSFLSRQLYGYTF
TRBD2	TRBV29-1	few	TRBJ2-1	TGCAGCGGTGGACTAGCGGGATTCTACAATGAGCAGTTCTTC	CSGGLAGFYNEQFF
.	TRBV5-1	.	TRBJ2-5	TGCGCCAGCAGCATGGGACTGGGGGCGGAGACCCAGTACTTC	CASSMGLGAETQYF
.	TRBV20-1	few	TRBJ2-7	TGCAGTGCCATTGGAGGCGGCCACGAGCAGTACTTC	CSAIGGGHEQYF
TRBD2	TRBV4-1	.	TRBJ2-7	TGCGCCAGCAGCCCCCGCGGGATAGCGGGAGGGGACGAGCAGTACTTC	CASSPRGIAGGDEQYF
.	TRBV9	.	TRBJ2-2	TGTGCCAGCAGCGTAGGTATCGTGGGCCGGGAGCTGTTTTTT	CASSVGIVGRELFF
.	TRBV28	few	TRBJ1-4	TGTGCCAGCAGGCCCGACAGCGACAATGAAAAACTGTTTTTT	CASRPDSDNEKLFF
.	TRBV5-6	.	TRBJ1-2	TGTGCCAGCAGCCCATCACCGGGACATAACTATGGCTACACCTTC	CASSPSPGHNYGYTF
.	TRBV27	.	TRBJ1-1	TGTGCCAGCAGTTCCGAAGAAGCTTTCTTT	CASSSEEAFF
.	TRBV28	.	TRBJ1-2	TGTGCCAGCAGCCACGGGGCAGGAAGCTATGGCTACACCTTC	CASSHGAGSYGYTF
.	TRBV5-1	.	TRBJ1-1	TGCGCCAGCAGCTTGGAGTTGGGAAACACTGAAGCTTTCTTT	CASSLELGNTEAFF
.	TRBV7-9	.	TRBJ2-7	TGTGCCAGCAGCACGCCGGGCTCCTACGAGCAGTACTTC	CASSTPGSYEQYF
TRBD2	TRBV24-1	.	TRBJ2-1	TGTGCCACCAGTGATTTGCCTGGAACTAGCGGGAGAATGAATGAGCAGTTCTTC	CATSDLPGTSGRMNEQFF
.	TRBV19	.	TRBJ2-1	TGTGCCAGTAGCCCTGGGCCCAATTCCTACAATGAGCAGTTCTTC	CASSPGPNSYNEQFF
.	TRBV29-1	few	TRBJ1-1	TGCAGCGTTGCGTTCCAAGGGGCAAAATTTGAAGCTTTCTTT	CSVAFQGAKFEAFF